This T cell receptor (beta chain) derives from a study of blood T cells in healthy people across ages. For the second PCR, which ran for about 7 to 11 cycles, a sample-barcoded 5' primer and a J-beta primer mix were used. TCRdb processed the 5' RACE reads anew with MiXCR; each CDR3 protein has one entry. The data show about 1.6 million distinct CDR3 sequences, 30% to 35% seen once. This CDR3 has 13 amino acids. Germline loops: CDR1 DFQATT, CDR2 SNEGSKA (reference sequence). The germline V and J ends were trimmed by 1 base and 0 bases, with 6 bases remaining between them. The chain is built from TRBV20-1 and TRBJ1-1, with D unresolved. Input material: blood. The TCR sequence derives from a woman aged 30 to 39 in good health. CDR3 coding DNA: TGCAGTGCTAGAGTTAGCTTGAACACTGAAGCTTTCTTT. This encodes CSARVSLNTEAFF.